Below are 4 T cell receptor beta chains sequenced from a single sample in a study of T-cell memory formation after mild COVID-19 (dated by TCRdb to the early 2020s). Library creation used 5' RACE. The data were produced on an Illumina NovaSeq 6000. TCRdb handled the public reads itself, with Q25 trimming in fastp and clone calling in MiXCR, and kept productive beta chains. Rows are combined by CDR3 protein, so each entry shows the most common genes and DNA. The sample table lists 250,000 to 300,000 distinct CDR3 sequences, under 8.5% of them with a count of one. Jointly, the top ten make up about 20% of the sample. Input material: PBMCs or a T cell subset sorted from them (not recorded which). The receptors shown here come from a man aged 18 to 30 who had mild COVID-19 (a few samples of this study predate the infection). The sample titles of this study are shuffled in the database, so cell type and time point are left out; the donor was told from shared clones.

The rearrangement uses TRBV7-6 and TRBJ2-1, with TRBD1 matching over 11 bases. The CDR3 totals 16 residues. After removal of 1 base from V and 9 bases from J, the junction contained 8 bases not matched to a gene. The germline CDR1 and CDR2 sequences are SGHVS and FNYEAQ. CDR3 sequence (DNA): TGTGCCAGCAGCTTAGTACAGGACAGGGGGCAGGGTGAGCAGTTCTTC. The encoded protein is CASSLVQDRGQGEQFF.

The chain links TRBV5-1 to TRBJ1-3, with D possibly TRBD1 on 5 matching bases. This CDR3 is 16 amino acids long. Trimming removed 4 bases at V and 0 bases at J, with 14 bases between. CDR1 and CDR2 from the germline V gene are SGHRS and YFSETQ. CDR3 protein: CASSGTEWSSGNTIYF. The CDR3 DNA is TGCGCCAGCAGCGGGACGGAGTGGAGCTCTGGAAACACCATATATTTT.

The J gene is TRBJ1-5, the V gene TRBV30; D is perhaps TRBD1 (6 bases). Trimming stripped 3 bases from V and 7 bases from J, with 16 bases between. Looked up from germline, CDR1 is GTSNPN and CDR2 is SVGIG (reference sequence). The CDR3 contains 14 residues. CDR3 loop: CAWRGPGVGQPQHF. In DNA, the CDR3 is TGTGCCTGGAGGGGACCAGGGGTAGGGCAGCCCCAGCATTTT.

As for this clonotype: Here the CDR3 omits its conserved ending phenylalanine or tryptophan, so a read error is the likely source. The genes are TRBV7-8 and TRBJ2-5; the D is unclear. CDR1 SGHVS and CDR2 FQNEAQ come from the germline V gene. The CDR3 sequence is 13 residues long. With 3 bases removed from V and 2 bases from J, the gap between germline ends came to 7 bases. CDR3: CASSFGWQETQYL. CDR3 bases: TGTGCCAGCAGCTTTGGTTGGCAAGAGACCCAGTACTTA.